This T cell receptor (beta chain) appears in the sequencing data of a study of cytomegalovirus exposure and HLA in healthy donors (dated by TCRdb to 2016 to 2017). Regarding the complete study: According to an earlier analysis of a few hundred of the donors, some 180 million T cells yielded 117 million unique TCR beta sequences and about 300 Gb of sequence data. Typing coverage varied by locus: 629-630 donors for A, B, C, DRB1 and DQB1; about 520 for DQA1; over 600 for DPA1; some 470 for DPB1. Every discovery cohort repertoire had been produced on one sequencing platform. A later analysis re-analyzed previously published TCR beta repertoires from 600 to 850 donors and added high-resolution HLA genotyping to study TCR occurrence patterns. The genetic ancestry cluster associated with self-reported Caucasian donors included over 65% of the 398 genotyped donors. On average, 235,054 unique TCR beta nucleotide sequences were sequenced per donor among a few hundred genotyped donors of the cohort, with about 19% of those sequences being non-productive. Besides the first cohort of approximately 710 subjects, a separate validation cohort made up of 120 different subjects was used. An earlier analysis of some 600 of the donors applied high-throughput TCR beta sequencing to assess whether each TCR beta V gene segment acted as functional or pseudogenic. HLA typing included class I and class II loci at four-digit resolution. Rather than using new phenotypic data, the later analysis identified candidate immune exposures from TCR beta sequences and from how often those sequences occurred across donors. Donor age, sex, ethnicity and CMV serostatus were compiled alongside the repertoire data. To predict cytomegalovirus infection status, the study brought together high-throughput TCR immunosequencing, statistical association of individual TCRs with disease status, and machine learning. Using immunosequencing, the study profiled T cell repertoires from 666 subjects and related those repertoires to cytomegalovirus serostatus. The study aimed to test whether signatures of past pathogen exposure could be identified by cataloging public T cell receptors. An early release covering approximately 600 HLA-typed donors comprised about 300 gigabases of sequencing data and 65 million to 100 million unique TCR sequences. A handful of DR-DQ haplotypes were handled as single units for association and clustering because linkage in the cohort was strong. A later genetic analysis used genome-wide SNP genotypes for about three fifths of the 666 donors, treating that subset as a discovery cohort. The investigation overall reported the following: The authors suggested that the approach could potentially be generalized to other disease states and immunological phenotypes. According to a later analysis, parvovirus B19, influenza, CMV and Epstein-Barr virus appeared linked to several top co-occurrence clusters. In a later genetic analysis, a missense DCLRE1C variant was associated with V-gene and J-gene trimming of TCR beta chains, and the association was replicated in an independent cohort. A group of highly shared sequence variants was considered likely to be a technical artifact of the sequencing pipeline. Only TCR beta chains were sequenced in this cohort, and the absence of alpha or paired-chain data limited detectable features. When HLA alleles, especially DR and DQ, strongly co-occurred, TCR associations were difficult to assign to individual alleles. In a later analysis, 15,000 to 20,000 TCR beta sequences were associated with specific HLA alleles at a false discovery rate of 0.05. A later analysis found that TCR association rates varied across HLA loci, with DRB1 alleles showing the most associated TCRs and HLA-C alleles the fewest. Because counts were too low, about 15 rarely observed V segments, including chromosome 9 orphons, were left out of the earlier analysis of some 600 of the donors. The classifier was reported to diagnose cytomegalovirus status with high specificity and sensitivity in both the original and validation cohorts. In an earlier analysis of under 600 of the donors, most TCR beta V segments were observed in productive rearrangements about 87% or about 30% of the time, broadly matching IMGT annotations. Compared with the 666-donor mean, donors in an Asian-associated ancestry cluster had fewer N-insertions in productive TCRs, according to a later genetic analysis. A further reported finding was that TCR beta sequences accurately predicted the HLA-A and HLA-B alleles for most subjects in the first cohort. Most TCR sequences were seen in very few donors, while some public TCRs were found in many individuals. The presence/absence analyses assumed that sequencing depth was roughly uniform across donors, and that assumption may not be true. In a later analysis, most CMV-associated TCR beta chains were found to appear HLA-restricted, with HLA associations seemingly driven largely by CMV exposure. In a later analysis, HLA-associated TCR beta chains were found to be more clonally expanded and to have lower generation probabilities than equally common non-associated chains. Correlated functional status among segregating V segments might reflect linkage disequilibrium, but an unknown experimental factor could not be ruled out. In the study, around 150 TCR beta chains were listed as associated with cytomegalovirus. Because HLA typing was unavailable for some donors at each locus, only the typed subset was used in association tests. In vitro tests confirmed that a few of the cytomegalovirus-associated TCR beta chains recognize cytomegalovirus antigens. Some IMGT-functional V segments, including TRBV6-2 and TRBV6-3, could not be distinguished by the 87-base-pair reads and were therefore excluded. For the cohort, immune exposure information was limited to CMV serostatus.

Library preparation was by the immunoSEQ multiplex PCR assay. For the multiplex PCR, a mixture combining 60 forward primers for TCR Vbeta segments and 13 reverse primers for TCR Jbeta segments was used. The CDR3 region of rearranged TCR beta genes was amplified from genomic DNA by a multiplex PCR assay. Amplified TCR beta libraries were sequenced as 87-base-pair reads on the Illumina HiSeq System. As for the original processing: A later analysis counted some 74 million unique TCR beta chains across the 500 to 850 repertoires, and about 10 million of these chains were shared by at least two donors. A nearest-neighbor algorithm error-corrected the raw reads and collapsed the reads into unique sequences, merging closely related sequences to remove PCR and sequencing errors. V, D and J gene segments were assigned by aligning CDR3 sequences to IMGT reference sequences. For a sequence to be retained, at least a six-nucleotide match to both a V gene segment and a J gene segment was required. A rearrangement was called productive if the CDR3 had no stop codons and remained in frame with V and J, and every other rearrangement was called non-productive. CDR3 was defined by IMGT convention, running from the second conserved V-encoded cysteine to the conserved J-encoded phenylalanine. The earlier analysis of approximately 590 of the donors excluded any sequence lacking an unambiguous match to a single V gene segment. An earlier analysis of under 750 of the donors called V segments functional above 56.7% productive rearrangements and segregating when the between-donor standard deviation exceeded 5%. A statistical classification framework was built for diagnosing cytomegalovirus status from the catalog of TCR beta chain sequences. In a later analysis, TCR nucleotide sequences were compared against IMGT/GENE-DB human TR gene sequences so that V and J genes could be assigned. A later analysis assigned CDR3 sequences and most-parsimonious VDJ recombination scenarios with the TCRdist pipeline. A later analysis defined each TCR beta chain by its CDR3 amino acid sequence plus V-gene family, and excluded reads lacking a unique V-gene family. To address suspected cross-contamination and a sequencing artifact, a later analysis removed around 600 highly shared, low-generation-probability nucleotide sequences. In a later analysis, a clonal expansion index for each public chain was calculated from normalized within-repertoire ranks of inferred template counts. A later analysis computed generation probabilities with a VDJ recombination model fitted to out-of-frame rearrangements, and checked the results against IGoR. In a later analysis, TCR-TCR, TCR-HLA and TCR-CMV co-occurrence was scored with hypergeometric tests, and a repertoire-size bias correction was applied to TCR pairs. To estimate false discovery rates, a later analysis permuted the HLA or CMV assignments 20 times. In a later analysis, co-occurring TCRs were grouped with DBSCAN, and TCRdist sequence similarity was added when clustering was performed within HLA-allele-positive subsets. Co-occurrence clustering excluded repertoires with fewer than 30,000 or more than 120,000 public chains, plus five with anomalous nucleotide sharing. This immuneACCESS table, as held by TCRdb, lists in-frame sequences with V and J called but not all clones. Of the missing ones, under half trace to an unresolved V gene in checked studies; the others have no known cause. From that table come the V and J calls and clone size; the DNA was used to work out D and trimming. This sample gives about 140,000 clones in total; 78% of them show up just once. Less than 3% of the sample is held by the ten biggest clonotypes.

A note on this clone: Its recognized antigen is unknown. No per-base quality is available; no much larger clone lies one base away.

The cohort was made up of 666 healthy bone marrow donors. At the time of sampling, all cohort members were nominally healthy, though unrecorded immune exposures were likely present. The donor tested CMV seronegative and was one of the 352 seronegative cohort members. A peripheral blood sample was collected from each donor, and TCR beta sequencing was performed on peripheral blood mononuclear cells. Genomic DNA was extracted from the blood cell samples with the Qiagen DNeasy Blood Extraction Kit. Via the germline V gene, CDR1 is SGHRS and CDR2 YFSETQ. V is cut by 1 base and J by 2 bases, and the space between the germline ends is 10 bases. There are 14 amino acids in the CDR3, from cysteine to phenylalanine inclusive. Just CDR3 DNA is preserved here, 42 bases in frame from base 1.

The chain uses TRBV5-1 and TRBJ2-7; TRBD2 could be the D gene, as 6 bases match. The TCR comes from a male donor in good health and CMV-seronegative. Sequenced sample: PBMCs. The DNA is TGCGCCAGCAGCTTGTCGGGGGACCCCTACGAGCAGTACTTC. Its coded protein is CASSLSGDPYEQYF. Reference TRBV5-1 and TRBJ2-7 proteins supply the regions before and after the CDR3; the full variable domain is: KAGVTQTPRYLIKTRGQQVTLSCSPISGHRSVSWYQQTPGQGLQFLFEYFSETQRNKGNFPGRFSGRQFSNSRSEMNVSTLELGDSALYLCASSLSGDPYEQYFGPGTRLTVT.